Shown below are 14 T cell receptor beta chains from a single sample sequenced in a study of cytomegalovirus exposure and HLA in healthy donors. The data were produced by immunoSEQ multiplex PCR, yet TCRdb's version contains in-frame clones alone and is incomplete. The top ten clones hold about 2% of a sample with roughly 150,000 clones, 94% of them seen once. The material sequenced was PBMCs. These receptors originate from a man between 18 and 35 years old in good health and CMV-seropositive.

This chain uses TRBV7-6 with TRBJ2-3; unclear D gene. CDR3 size: 15 residues. Trimming pared 5 bases from V and 2 bases from J, leaving 14 bases between. Per the germline V gene, CDR1 is SGHVS and CDR2 is FNYEAQ. CDR3 nucleotides: TGTGCCAGCAGCCTGGCGGCAGCACCCACAGATACGCAGTATTTT. It translates to CASSLAAAPTDTQYF.

This clone was observed a single time. J is TRBJ1-4 and V is TRBV5-1, with D possibly matching TRBD1 (6 bases). The germline V gene has CDR1 SGHRS and CDR2 YFSETQ. The CDR3 is 16 residues long. V was clipped by 1 base and J by 5 bases, with 15 bases between them. This chain's CDR3 is CASSLRGGVSNEKLFF. The CDR3 coding sequence is TGCGCCAGCAGCTTGCGCGGGGGCGTCTCCAATGAAAAACTGTTTTTT.

V is TRBV4-2 and J is TRBJ1-5, with TRBD1 matching over 9 bases. In germline, CDR1 is LGHNA, CDR2 YNFKEQ. The V and J ends lost 0 bases and 7 bases, in that order; junction bases with no gene match: 10. The CDR3 is 17 amino acids. CDR3 sequence: CASSQDPPGTGSQPQHF. Here the CDR3 DNA reads TGTGCCAGCAGCCAAGACCCCCCCGGGACAGGGAGCCAGCCCCAGCATTTT.

V is TRBV5-1 and J is TRBJ2-1, with D possibly TRBD2 on 5 matching bases. Germline loops: CDR1 SGHRS, CDR2 YFSETQ. The CDR3 totals 13 residues. Trimming took off 5 bases at V and 5 bases at J, with 11 bases between the two ends. CDR3 protein: CASRAGGNNEQFF. CDR3 nucleotide sequence: TGCGCCAGCAGGGCGGGTGGGAACAATGAGCAGTTCTTC.

This chain joins TRBV21-1 and TRBJ1-3; the table calls TRBD1, which could not be checked here. TRBV21-1 is assigned pseudogene status. CDR3 length equals 18 residues. The DNA for the CDR3 is TGTGCCAGCAGCGTATCAGGTGGGTCGGAAAGGTCTGGAAACACCATATATTTT. Translating gives CASSVSGGSERSGNTIYF.

In its sample, this clone was seen once. The V call is TRBV5-1, the J call TRBJ2-3; 7 positions agree with TRBD2. Unmatched junction bases numbered 9, after V lost 4 bases and J lost 1 base. The CDR3 loop spans 16 amino acids. Germline assignment: CDR1 SGHRS and CDR2 YFSETQ. CDR3 nucleotide sequence: TGCGCCAGCAGCCTTGGAGAGGGGAGGGGCACAGATACGCAGTATTTT. It translates to CASSLGEGRGTDTQYF.

The genes are TRBV19 and TRBJ1-1, with TRBD1 matching over 7 bases. CDR3 size: 16 residues. Looked up from germline, CDR1 is LNHDA and CDR2 is SQIVND (reference sequence). The junction had 10 bases not matched to a gene; V was cut back by 6 bases and J by 0 bases. The CDR3 sequence is CASSLSSGGMNTEAFF. The CDR3, as DNA: TGTGCCAGTAGCCTATCCTCAGGGGGAATGAACACTGAAGCTTTCTTT.

This chain uses TRBV7-2 with TRBJ1-2, with D tentatively TRBD1 (6 bases). CDR3 length: 13 amino acids. The germline CDR1 and CDR2 sequences are SGHTA and FQGNSA. The V gene lost 4 bases and the J gene lost 4 bases, with 10 bases spanning the gap. CDR3: CASSSQGFYGYTF. CDR3 bases: TGTGCCAGCAGCTCACAGGGTTTCTATGGCTACACCTTC.

The V gene is TRBV5-6, the J gene TRBJ2-7, with 12 bases fitting TRBD2. Germline-derived CDR1 and CDR2 are SGHDT and YYEEEE. The V and J ends lost 0 bases and 1 base, in that order; junction bases with no gene match: 5. The length of the CDR3 is 17 residues. The CDR3 spells CASSLELAGGPSYEQYF. For the CDR3, the DNA is TGTGCCAGCAGCTTGGAGCTAGCGGGAGGGCCGTCCTACGAGCAGTACTTC. The whole variable domain, filled in from reference TRBV5-6 and TRBJ2-7, reads DAGVTQSPTHLIKTRGQQVTLRCSPKSGHDTVSWYQQALGQGPQFIFQYYEEEERQRGNFPDRFSGHQFPNYSSELNVNALLLGDSALYLCASSLELAGGPSYEQYFGPGTRLTVT.

The chain combines TRBV6-1 with TRBJ1-4; the match to TRBD1 covers 8 bases. Germline CDR1 is MNHNS and CDR2 is SASEGT. J lost 7 bases, V lost 3 bases, and 7 bases had no gene match. CDR3 length equals 15 residues. The DNA of the CDR3 is TGTGCCAGCAGTGATAGTTACAGGGGGGGTGAAAAACTGTTTTTT. Its translation: CASSDSYRGGEKLFF.

The chain carries TRBV5-4 and TRBJ2-1, with 8 bases fitting TRBD1. The ends lost 0 bases at V and 6 bases at J; junction bases unmatched: 8. There are 16 residues in the CDR3. Germline values: CDR1 SGHNT, CDR2 YYREEE (reference sequence). The DNA of the CDR3 is TGTGCCAGCAGCTTGGTGGTCGGACAGGGCCGCAATGAGCAGTTCTTC. The encoded protein is CASSLVVGQGRNEQFF.

This rearrangement joins TRBV28 to TRBJ1-2, with D tentatively TRBD1 (6 bases). Between the trimmed V and J ends, which lost 6 bases and 4 bases, there was a span of 12 bases. The CDR3 spans 13 residues. Germline assignment: CDR1 MDHEN and CDR2 SYDVKM. CDR3 DNA: TGTGCCAGCAGGGACAGCCGTCCCTATGGCTACACCTTC. It specifies CASRDSRPYGYTF.

This chain joins TRBV7-6 and TRBJ2-3; D possibly corresponds to TRBD1 (6 bases). V was cut by 4 bases and J by 0 bases, with 8 bases left in between. The CDR3 has 14 amino acids. The germline V gene has CDR1 SGHVS and CDR2 FNYEAQ. CDR3 region: CASSSGQSTDTQYF. The CDR3 region has the DNA TGTGCCAGCAGCTCCGGACAGAGCACAGATACGCAGTATTTT.

V gene TRBV5-1 combines with J gene TRBJ2-2, with D possibly being TRBD2 (6 bases). The V end lost 4 bases, the J end lost 6 bases, and 19 bases lay between the germline ends. Germline CDR1 SGHRS, CDR2 YFSETQ. CDR3 size: 16 residues. The CDR3 DNA sequence: TGCGCCAGCAGCGAGGGACTCCGCCGATCGTCCGGGGAGCTGTTTTTT. Residues: CASSEGLRRSSGELFF. The full variable domain, completed using reference TRBV5-1 and TRBJ2-2, is KAGVTQTPRYLIKTRGQQVTLSCSPISGHRSVSWYQQTPGQGLQFLFEYFSETQRNKGNFPGRFSGRQFSNSRSEMNVSTLELGDSALYLCASSEGLRRSSGELFFGEGSRLTVL.